The 10 T cell receptor beta chains given below trace back to one sample, sequenced in a study of PD-1 blockade in classical Hodgkin lymphoma. Autologous stem cell transplantation was followed by relapse in every patient, and brentuximab vedotin exposure varied. Libraries were prepared by immunoSEQ multiplex PCR; TCRdb keeps only in-frame clonotypes and omits some of them. Of about 4,200 clones listed, approximately 72% are singletons. Here the sequenced sample was peripheral blood mononuclear cells (PBMCs), taken before the second cycle of nivolumab. The receptors stem from a human donor with classical Hodgkin lymphoma.

Judged by abundance, this clone is large. The rearrangement uses TRBV5-1 and TRBJ1-1; no firm D call. Germline V gene sequence: CDR1 SGHRS, CDR2 YFSETQ. The CDR3 contains 14 residues. V lost 2 bases to trimming and J lost 4 bases, with 12 bases between them. CDR3 nucleotides: TGCGCCAGCAGCTTAAGAGGGAAGAGCACTGAAGCTTTCTTT. Protein: CASSLRGKSTEAFF.

Note on this clone: A much larger clone sits a single nucleotide away, making a read error possible. The J gene is TRBJ2-1, the V gene TRBV11-1, with TRBD2 matching 8 bases. The length of the CDR3 is 16 residues. Germline CDR1 reads SGHAT; CDR2 reads FQDESV (reference sequence). The CDR3 region is CASSPLAVLSYNKQFF. For the CDR3, the DNA is TGTGCCAGCAGCCCACTAGCGGTCCTCTCCTACAATAAGCAGTTCTTC.

This clone appeared a single time. CDR3 loop: CAWSSNRDSWAYEQYF. CDR3 bases: TGTGCCTGGAGTTCAAACCGGGACAGCTGGGCCTACGAGCAGTACTTC. The V gene is TRBV30, the J gene TRBJ2-7; 7 bases align to TRBD1. The CDR3 runs to 16 residues. Germline-derived CDR1 and CDR2 are GTSNPN and SVGIG (reference sequence). J was trimmed by 2 bases and V by 2 bases; bases with no gene match: 12.

The chain links TRBV5-1 to TRBJ2-2, with TRBD2 matching 11 bases. V lost 2 bases to trimming and J lost 7 bases; unmatched junction nucleotides: 4. Per germline, CDR1 SGHRS and CDR2 YFSETQ. The length of the CDR3 is 15 residues. CDR3 loop: CASSLLAGDNGELFF. In DNA form, the CDR3 reads TGCGCCAGCAGCTTACTAGCGGGAGATAACGGGGAGCTGTTTTTT.

The sample holds a few counts of this clone. The rearrangement links TRBV21-1 to TRBJ2-1; TRBD2 reflects the table's D call only, with no check against the DNA. TRBV21-1 is a known pseudogene. The CDR3 extends over 11 amino acids. The CDR3 loop reads CASSKGEVGFF. The CDR3 DNA reads as TGTGCCAGCAGCAAAGGGGAGGTAGGGTTCTTC.

V gene TRBV4-3 combines with J gene TRBJ2-3; TRBD2 aligns across 13 bases. Germline CDR1 LGHNA, CDR2 YSLEER. J was trimmed by 6 bases and V by 0 bases; bases with no gene match: 12. This CDR3 is 19 amino acids long. The CDR3 coding sequence is TGCGCCAGCAGCCAAGATCCTTCTGGACTAGCGGGAGAGGTGGATACGCAGTATTTT. Translation: CASSQDPSGLAGEVDTQYF.

CDR3 nucleotides: TGTGCCAGTAGGCGCCGACCAGGGGGGGCGATGGTGACAGATACGCAGTATTTT. Translation gives CASRRRPGGAMVTDTQYF. The chain uses TRBV19 and TRBJ2-3, with D perhaps TRBD1 or TRBD2 (7 bases each). Germline CDR1 and CDR2: LNHDA and SQIVND (reference sequence). Deletions cut 6 bases from V and 3 bases from J, with 25 bases between. CDR3 size: 18 residues.

This clone was seen more than once but under ten times. The chain uses TRBV4-3 and TRBJ2-3; 10 bases are shared with TRBD1. The CDR3 has 16 residues. V shed 4 bases and J 3 bases; nucleotides not matched to a gene: 7. Germline V lookup: CDR1 LGHNA, CDR2 YSLEER. This CDR3 reads CASSLDRGITTDTQYF. The CDR3 nucleotides read TGCGCCAGCAGCCTGGACAGGGGGATAACGACAGATACGCAGTATTTT.

The chain employs TRBV11-1 and TRBJ2-7; D is unresolved. The V gene lost 6 bases and the J gene lost 7 bases, with 16 bases spanning the gap. There are 13 residues in the CDR3. Germline CDR1 SGHAT, CDR2 FQDESV (reference sequence). The CDR3 DNA is TGTGCCAGCAGAGGCACTACTTTAGGAGAGCAGTACTTC. Amino acids: CASRGTTLGEQYF.

The chain uses TRBV9 and TRBJ2-7; 10 bases match TRBD2. CDR3 length equals 13 residues. In germline, CDR1 is SGDLS, CDR2 YYNGEE. V lost 4 bases, J lost 9 bases, and 7 bases stayed unmatched. The CDR3: CASSPGTSDLQYF. The CDR3 bases are TGTGCCAGCAGCCCAGGGACTAGCGACCTGCAGTACTTC.